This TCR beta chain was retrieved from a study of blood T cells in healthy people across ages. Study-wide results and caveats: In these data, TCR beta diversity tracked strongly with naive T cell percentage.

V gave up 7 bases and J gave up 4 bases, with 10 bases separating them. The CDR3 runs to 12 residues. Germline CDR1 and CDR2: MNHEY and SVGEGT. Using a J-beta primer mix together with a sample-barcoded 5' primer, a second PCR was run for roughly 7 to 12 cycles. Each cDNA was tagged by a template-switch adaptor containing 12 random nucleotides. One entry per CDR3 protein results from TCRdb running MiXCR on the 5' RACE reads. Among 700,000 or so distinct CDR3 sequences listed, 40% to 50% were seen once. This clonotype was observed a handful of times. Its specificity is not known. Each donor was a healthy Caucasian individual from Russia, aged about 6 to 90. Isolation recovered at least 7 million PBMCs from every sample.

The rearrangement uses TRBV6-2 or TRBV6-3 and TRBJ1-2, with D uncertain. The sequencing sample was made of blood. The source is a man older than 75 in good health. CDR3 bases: TGTGCCAGCATGGGTCAGACCTATGGCTACACCTTC. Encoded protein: CASMGQTYGYTF.